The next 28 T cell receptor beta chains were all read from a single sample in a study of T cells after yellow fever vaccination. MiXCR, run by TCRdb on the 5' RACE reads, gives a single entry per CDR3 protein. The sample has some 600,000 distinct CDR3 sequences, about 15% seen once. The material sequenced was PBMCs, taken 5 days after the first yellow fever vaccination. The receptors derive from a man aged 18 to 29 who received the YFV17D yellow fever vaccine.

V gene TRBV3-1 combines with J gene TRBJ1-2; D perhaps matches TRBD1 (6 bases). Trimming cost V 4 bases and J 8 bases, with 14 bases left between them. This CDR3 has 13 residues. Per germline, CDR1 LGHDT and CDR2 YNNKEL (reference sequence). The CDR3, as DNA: TGTGCCAGCAGCCCCCGGGGGGCAGGAGGCTACACCTTC. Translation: CASSPRGAGGYTF.

CDR3 amino acids: CASSPWWRNNEQFF. The CDR3, as DNA: TGTGCCAGCAGCCCTTGGTGGCGCAACAATGAGCAGTTCTTC. The rearrangement uses TRBV7-9 and TRBJ2-1; D is ambiguous. CDR1 is SEHNR, CDR2 FQNEAQ, per germline (reference sequence). Trimming took off 5 bases at V and 5 bases at J, with 13 bases between the two ends. CDR3 size: 14 residues. Full variable domain (missing parts from reference TRBV7-9 and TRBJ2-1): DTGVSQNPRHKITKRGQNVTFRCDPISEHNRLYWYRQTLGQGPEFLTYFQNEAQLEKSRLLSDRFSAERPKGSFSTLEIQRTEQGDSAMYLCASSPWWRNNEQFFGPGTRLTVL.

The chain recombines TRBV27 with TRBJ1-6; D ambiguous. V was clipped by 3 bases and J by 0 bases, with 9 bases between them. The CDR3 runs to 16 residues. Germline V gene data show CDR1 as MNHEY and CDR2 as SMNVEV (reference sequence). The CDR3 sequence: CASSFQASSYNSPLHF. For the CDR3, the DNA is TGTGCCAGCAGTTTTCAGGCGAGCTCCTATAATTCACCCCTCCACTTT.

The CDR3 region is CASSRPTSGGAVETQYF. The CDR3 DNA sequence: TGTGCCAGCAGCCGTCCAACTAGCGGGGGGGCCGTTGAGACCCAGTACTTC. V gene TRBV7-6 combines with J gene TRBJ2-5; TRBD2 matches at 13 bases. V was pared by 5 bases and J by 5 bases, with 11 bases of the junction left unmatched. CDR1 SGHVS and CDR2 FNYEAQ come from the germline V gene. The length of the CDR3 is 17 residues.

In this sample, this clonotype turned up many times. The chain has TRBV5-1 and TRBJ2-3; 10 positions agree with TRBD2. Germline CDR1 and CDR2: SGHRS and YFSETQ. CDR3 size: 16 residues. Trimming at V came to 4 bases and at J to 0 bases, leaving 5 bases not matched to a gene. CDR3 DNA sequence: TGCGCCAGCAGCCTTAGCGGGGGGACTAGCACAGATACGCAGTATTTT. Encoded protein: CASSLSGGTSTDTQYF.

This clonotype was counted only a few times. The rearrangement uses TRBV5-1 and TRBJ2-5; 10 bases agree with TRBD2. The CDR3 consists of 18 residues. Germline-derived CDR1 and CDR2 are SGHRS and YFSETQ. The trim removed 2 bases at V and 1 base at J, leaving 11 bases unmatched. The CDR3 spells CASSLSAGGPYFQETQYF. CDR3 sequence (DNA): TGCGCCAGCAGCTTATCAGCGGGGGGGCCATATTTCCAAGAGACCCAGTACTTC.

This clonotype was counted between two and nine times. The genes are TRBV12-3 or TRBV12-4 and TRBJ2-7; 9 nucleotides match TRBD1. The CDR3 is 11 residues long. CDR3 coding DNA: TGTGCCAGCAGCCCGGGACAGGGTAACCCCGTC. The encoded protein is CASSPGQGNPV.

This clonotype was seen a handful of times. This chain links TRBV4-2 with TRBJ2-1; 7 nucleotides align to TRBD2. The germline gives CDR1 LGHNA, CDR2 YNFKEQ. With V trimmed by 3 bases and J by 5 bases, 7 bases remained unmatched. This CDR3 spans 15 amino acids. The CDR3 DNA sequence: TGTGCCAGCAGCCAGGCTATGGCGGGGGACAATGAGCAGTTCTTC. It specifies CASSQAMAGDNEQFF.

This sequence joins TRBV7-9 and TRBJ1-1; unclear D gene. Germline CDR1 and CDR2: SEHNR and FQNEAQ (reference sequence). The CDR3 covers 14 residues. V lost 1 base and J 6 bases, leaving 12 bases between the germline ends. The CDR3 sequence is CASSLGGWNSEAFF. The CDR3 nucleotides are TGTGCCAGCAGCTTAGGGGGTTGGAATTCTGAAGCTTTCTTT.

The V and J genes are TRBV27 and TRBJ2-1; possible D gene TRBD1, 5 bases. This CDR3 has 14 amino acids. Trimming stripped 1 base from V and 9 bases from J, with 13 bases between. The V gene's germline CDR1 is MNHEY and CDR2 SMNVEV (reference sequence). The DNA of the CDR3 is TGTGCCAGCAGTTTATATAAGGGGCAGGTTGAGCAGTTCTTC. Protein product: CASSLYKGQVEQFF.

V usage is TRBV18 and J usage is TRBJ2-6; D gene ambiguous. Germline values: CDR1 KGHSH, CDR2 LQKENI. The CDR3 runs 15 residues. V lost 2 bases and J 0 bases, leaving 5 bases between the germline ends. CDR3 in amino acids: CASSPVDSGANVLTF. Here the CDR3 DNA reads TGTGCCAGCTCACCAGTAGACTCTGGGGCCAACGTCCTGACTTTC.

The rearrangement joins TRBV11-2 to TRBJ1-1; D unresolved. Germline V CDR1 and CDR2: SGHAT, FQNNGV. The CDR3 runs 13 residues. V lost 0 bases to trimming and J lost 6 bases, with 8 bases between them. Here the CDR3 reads CASSLDGWAEAFF. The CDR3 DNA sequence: TGTGCCAGCAGCTTAGACGGGTGGGCTGAAGCTTTCTTT.

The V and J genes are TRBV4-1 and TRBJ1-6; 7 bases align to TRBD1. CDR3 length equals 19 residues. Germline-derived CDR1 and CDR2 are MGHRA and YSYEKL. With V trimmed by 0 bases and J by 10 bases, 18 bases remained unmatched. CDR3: CASSQETLSVQGGRSPLHF. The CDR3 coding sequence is TGCGCCAGCAGCCAAGAGACCCTATCCGTTCAAGGGGGCAGATCACCCCTCCACTTT.

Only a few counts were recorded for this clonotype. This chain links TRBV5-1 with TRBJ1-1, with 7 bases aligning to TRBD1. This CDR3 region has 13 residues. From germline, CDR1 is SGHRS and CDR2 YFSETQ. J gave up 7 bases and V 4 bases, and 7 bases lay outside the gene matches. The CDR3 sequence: CASSATGDFEAFF. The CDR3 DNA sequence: TGCGCCAGCAGCGCAACAGGGGACTTTGAAGCTTTCTTT.

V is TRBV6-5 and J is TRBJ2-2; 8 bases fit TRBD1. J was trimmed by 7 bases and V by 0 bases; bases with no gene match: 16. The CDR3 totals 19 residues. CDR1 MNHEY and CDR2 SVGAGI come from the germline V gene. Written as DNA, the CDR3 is TGTGCCAGCAGTTACTCGTTGAATTCCCAGGGGGCGCGTATCGGGGAGCTGTTTTTT. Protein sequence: CASSYSLNSQGARIGELFF.

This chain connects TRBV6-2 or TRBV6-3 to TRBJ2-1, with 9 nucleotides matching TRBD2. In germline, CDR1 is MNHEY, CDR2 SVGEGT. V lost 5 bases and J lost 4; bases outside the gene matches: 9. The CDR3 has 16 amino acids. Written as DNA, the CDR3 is TGTGCCAGCAGTCCCCCATGGCGGGGGGGGTACAATGAGCAGTTCTTC. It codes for CASSPPWRGGYNEQFF.

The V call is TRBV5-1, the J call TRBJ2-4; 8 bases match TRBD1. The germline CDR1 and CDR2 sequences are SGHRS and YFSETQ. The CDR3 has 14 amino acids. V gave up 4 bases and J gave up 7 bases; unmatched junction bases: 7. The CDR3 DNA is TGCGCCAGCAGCCGGTCGACAGGGGAGAACATTCAGTACTTC. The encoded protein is CASSRSTGENIQYF.

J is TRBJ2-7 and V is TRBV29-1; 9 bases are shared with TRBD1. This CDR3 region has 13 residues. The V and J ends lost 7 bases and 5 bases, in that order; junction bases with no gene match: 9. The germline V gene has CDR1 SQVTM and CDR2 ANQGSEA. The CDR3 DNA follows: TGCAGCGCTAGAACGGGACAGGGTGACGAGCAGTACTTC. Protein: CSARTGQGDEQYF.

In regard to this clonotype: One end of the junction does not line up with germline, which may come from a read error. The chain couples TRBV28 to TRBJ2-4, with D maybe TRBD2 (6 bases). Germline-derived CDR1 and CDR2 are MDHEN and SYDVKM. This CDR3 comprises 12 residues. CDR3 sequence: CASTNQIGTEWF. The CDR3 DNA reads TGTGCCAGTACCAACCAGATAGGGACTGAATGGTTC.

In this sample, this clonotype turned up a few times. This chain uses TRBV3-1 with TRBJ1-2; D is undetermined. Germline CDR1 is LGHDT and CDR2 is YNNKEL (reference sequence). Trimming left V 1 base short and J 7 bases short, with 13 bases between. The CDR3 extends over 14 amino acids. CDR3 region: CASSQASGAAGYTF. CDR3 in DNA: TGTGCCAGCAGCCAAGCTTCAGGTGCCGCTGGCTACACCTTC.

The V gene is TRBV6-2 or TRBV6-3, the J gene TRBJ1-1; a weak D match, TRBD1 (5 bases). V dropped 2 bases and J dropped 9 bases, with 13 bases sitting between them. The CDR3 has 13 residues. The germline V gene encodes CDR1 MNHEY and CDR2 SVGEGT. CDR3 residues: CASSYGAGRQAFF. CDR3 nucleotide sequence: TGTGCCAGCAGTTACGGGGCAGGACGACAAGCTTTCTTT.

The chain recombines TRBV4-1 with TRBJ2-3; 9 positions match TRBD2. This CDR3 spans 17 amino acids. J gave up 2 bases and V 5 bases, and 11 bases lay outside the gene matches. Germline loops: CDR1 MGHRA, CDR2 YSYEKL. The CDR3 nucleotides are TGCGCCAGCAGCTTAGCGGGGGCCCGACCCCTCACAGATACGCAGTATTTT. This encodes CASSLAGARPLTDTQYF.

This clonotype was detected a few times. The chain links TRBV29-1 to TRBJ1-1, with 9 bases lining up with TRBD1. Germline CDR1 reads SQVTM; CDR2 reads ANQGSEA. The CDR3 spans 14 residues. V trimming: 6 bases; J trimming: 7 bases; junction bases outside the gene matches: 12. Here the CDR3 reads CSVHRGQGTDEAFF. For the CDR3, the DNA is TGCAGCGTCCATCGAGGACAGGGGACAGATGAAGCTTTCTTT.

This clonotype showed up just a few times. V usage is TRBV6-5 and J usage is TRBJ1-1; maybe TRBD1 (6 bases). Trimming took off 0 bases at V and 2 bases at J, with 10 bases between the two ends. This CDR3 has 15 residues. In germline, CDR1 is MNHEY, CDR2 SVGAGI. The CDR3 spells CASSYSPGQNTEAFF. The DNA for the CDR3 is TGTGCCAGCAGTTACTCTCCGGGACAAAACACTGAAGCTTTCTTT.

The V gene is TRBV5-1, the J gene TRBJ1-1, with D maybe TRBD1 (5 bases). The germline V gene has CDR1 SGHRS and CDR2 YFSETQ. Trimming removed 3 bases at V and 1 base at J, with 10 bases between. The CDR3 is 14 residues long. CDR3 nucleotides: TGCGCCAGCAGCTACGACGGGGCGAACACTGAAGCTTTCTTT. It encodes CASSYDGANTEAFF.

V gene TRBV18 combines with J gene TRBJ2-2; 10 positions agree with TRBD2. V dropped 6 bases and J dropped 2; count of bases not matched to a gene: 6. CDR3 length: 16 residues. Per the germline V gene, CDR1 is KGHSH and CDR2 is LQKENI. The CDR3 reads CASSPGLAANTGELFF. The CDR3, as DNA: TGTGCCAGCTCGCCCGGACTAGCGGCTAACACCGGGGAGCTGTTTTTT.

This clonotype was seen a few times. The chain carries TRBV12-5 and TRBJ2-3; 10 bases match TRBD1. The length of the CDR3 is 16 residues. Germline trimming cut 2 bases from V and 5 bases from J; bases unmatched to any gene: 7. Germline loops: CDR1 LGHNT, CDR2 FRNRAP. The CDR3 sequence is CASGLRGTGVGDTQYF. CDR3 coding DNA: TGTGCTAGTGGTTTGAGGGGGACAGGGGTTGGAGATACGCAGTATTTT.

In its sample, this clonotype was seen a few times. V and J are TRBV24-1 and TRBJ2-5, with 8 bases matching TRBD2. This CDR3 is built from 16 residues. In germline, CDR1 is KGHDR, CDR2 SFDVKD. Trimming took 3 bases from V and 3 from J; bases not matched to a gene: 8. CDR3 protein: CATSDRAGGPKETQYF. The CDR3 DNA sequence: TGTGCCACCAGTGATCGTGCGGGGGGCCCGAAAGAGACCCAGTACTTC.